The 7 T cell receptor beta chains below were found in one sample sequenced in a study of CD8+ T cells in alopecia areata. Treatment here: oral pan-JAK inhibitor, 5-10 mg twice daily. RNA extraction was followed by reverse transcription into cDNA, which acted as the sequencing template. Clones were read by immunoSEQ multiplex PCR, and TCRdb kept only the in-frame ones, dropping some. The table includes a few hundred thousand clones, about 58% detected once. The specimen was CD4+ T cells sorted from blood, collected at week 4, from a patient treated with tofacitinib. These receptors originate from a human donor with alopecia areata.

This clone has at least ten counts. This chain uses TRBV6-6 with TRBJ1-5; tentatively, D is TRBD1 (5 bases). Per the germline V gene, CDR1 is MNHNY and CDR2 is SVGAGI (reference sequence). Trimming shortened V by 4 bases and J by 4 bases, and 11 bases separated the two germline ends. This CDR3 region has 14 residues. The CDR3 nucleotides are TGTGCCAGCAGTTTACAGGAGATAAATCAGCCCCAGCATTTT. This gives the protein CASSLQEINQPQHF.

The chain joins TRBV27 to TRBJ1-6; D is undetermined. The CDR3 has 15 residues. Germline CDR1 reads MNHEY; CDR2 reads SMNVEV (reference sequence). V lost 6 bases and J 0 bases, leaving 9 bases between the germline ends. For the CDR3, the DNA is TGTGCCAGCAGCTCAGATAGCTCCTATAATTCACCCCTCCACTTT. This translates into CASSSDSSYNSPLHF.

The V call is TRBV4-3, the J call TRBJ2-2; 10 bases line up with TRBD1. Looked up from germline, CDR1 is LGHNA and CDR2 is YSLEER. The CDR3 has 17 amino acids. The junction had 12 bases not matched to a gene; V was cut back by 3 bases and J by 8 bases. CDR3 sequence: CASSQAGGTGVSGELFF. CDR3 nucleotide sequence: TGCGCCAGCAGCCAGGCCGGCGGGACAGGGGTATCGGGGGAGCTGTTTTTT.

The chain is built from TRBV4-3 and TRBJ2-7, with TRBD2 matching 8 bases. The germline CDR1 and CDR2 sequences are LGHNA and YSLEER. V dropped 1 base and J dropped 0; count of bases not matched to a gene: 2. The CDR3 length is 15 residues. CDR3 residues: CASSQGGGSSYEQYF. The CDR3 DNA follows: TGCGCCAGCAGCCAAGGCGGGGGGAGCTCCTACGAGCAGTACTTC.

The CDR3 spells CASSPTGIRYEQYF. The DNA of the CDR3 is TGTGCCAGCAGCCCCACGGGGATCCGCTACGAGCAGTACTTC. This chain joins TRBV7-8 and TRBJ2-7; a possible D gene is TRBD2 (5 bases). Germline values: CDR1 SGHVS, CDR2 FQNEAQ. Trimming stripped 5 bases from V and 3 bases from J, with 14 bases between. The CDR3 sequence is 14 residues long.

The chain links TRBV7-7 to TRBJ2-2; D is uncertain. Trimming shortened V by 5 bases and J by 4 bases, and 8 bases separated the two germline ends. In germline, CDR1 is SSHAT, CDR2 FNYEAQ (reference sequence). CDR3 length: 13 amino acids. CDR3 bases: TGTGCCAGCAGCCGGACCCCCACCGGGGAGCTGTTTTTT. This sequence encodes CASSRTPTGELFF.

The chain links TRBV29-1 to TRBJ1-1; tentative D call: TRBD1 (6 bases). V was shortened by 7 bases and J by 7 bases, with 13 bases between the two germline ends. The CDR3 covers 11 residues. Germline lookup yields CDR1 SQVTM and CDR2 ANQGSEA. The CDR3 DNA follows: TGCAGCGGGGAACAGGGAAGTGAAGCTTTCTTT. It encodes CSGEQGSEAFF.